Shown below are 29 T cell receptor beta chains from a single sample sequenced in a study of T cells in Graves' hyperthyroidism and ophthalmopathy. TCR beta CDR3 regions were amplified from RNA. Primed by the HTBI set, a first-round RT-PCR was run on the TCR CDR3. One entry per CDR3 protein, called by TCRdb with MiXCR from the multiplex PCR reads. The sample has roughly 500,000 distinct CDR3 sequences, about 43% seen once. Sample: peripheral blood or thyroid tissue (not recorded which). Receptors originate from an adult woman with Graves' disease, either hyperthyroidism or ophthalmopathy (not recorded which).

This clonotype was counted at least ten times. The rearrangement uses TRBV3-1 and TRBJ1-5; D not certain. The V end lost 0 bases, the J end lost 4 bases, and 7 bases lay between the germline ends. This CDR3 has 14 amino acids. CDR1 and CDR2 from the germline V gene are LGHDT and YNNKEL (reference sequence). This chain's CDR3 is CASSQDSGNQPQHF. CDR3 bases: TGTGCCAGCAGCCAAGATTCGGGAAATCAGCCCCAGCATTTT.

V is TRBV20-1 and J is TRBJ2-7, with 11 bases matching TRBD2. Germline CDR1 is DFQATT and CDR2 is SNEGSKA (reference sequence). This CDR3 has 16 residues. J lost 3 bases, V lost 2 bases, and 9 bases had no gene match. The CDR3 spells CSARSLSGTSGYEQYF. CDR3 DNA: TGCAGTGCTAGATCGCTTTCCGGGACTAGCGGCTACGAGCAGTACTTC.

The V gene is TRBV27, the J gene TRBJ1-6; no clear D. The V gene's germline CDR1 is MNHEY and CDR2 SMNVEV (reference sequence). The CDR3 length is 15 residues. V was shortened by 6 bases and J by 4 bases, with 13 bases between the two germline ends. As DNA, the CDR3 is TGTGCCAGCAGCGCCGCGACGGGGTATAATTCACCCCTCCACTTT. Protein sequence: CASSAATGYNSPLHF.

This chain connects TRBV7-9 to TRBJ1-4, with TRBD1 as a possible D gene (6 bases). With 5 bases removed from V and 13 bases from J, the gap between germline ends came to 14 bases. There are 12 residues in the CDR3. Germline V gives CDR1 SEHNR, CDR2 FQNEAQ (reference sequence). As DNA, the CDR3 is TGTGCCAGCAGCGCTCAGGGGAAGGGACTGTTTTTT. This sequence encodes CASSAQGKGLFF. Supplemented by reference TRBV7-9 and TRBJ1-4, the full variable domain reads DTGVSQNPRHKITKRGQNVTFRCDPISEHNRLYWYRQTLGQGPEFLTYFQNEAQLEKSRLLSDRFSAERPKGSFSTLEIQRTEQGDSAMYLCASSAQGKGLFFGSGTQLSVL.

This clonotype is a singleton in its sample. The CDR3 bases are TGTGCCAGCACCTTCGACGGAGAAGCTTTCTTT. It encodes CASTFDGEAFF. This rearrangement joins TRBV6-6 to TRBJ1-1; D gene unclear. V was trimmed by 7 bases and J by 8 bases, leaving 11 bases between them. The germline gives CDR1 MNHNY, CDR2 SVGAGI (reference sequence). This CDR3 comprises 11 residues.

The V gene is TRBV29-1, the J gene TRBJ1-2, with unresolved D. V lost 7 bases to trimming and J lost 0 bases, with 12 bases between them. This CDR3 contains 13 residues. Germline CDR1 reads SQVTM; CDR2 reads ANQGSEA. CDR3 sequence: CSASLESNYGYTF. CDR3 bases: TGCAGCGCCTCGCTAGAATCTAACTATGGCTACACCTTC. The full variable domain, completed using reference TRBV29-1 and TRBJ1-2, is SAVISQKPSRDICQRGTSLTIQCQVDSQVTMMFWYRQQPGQSLTLIATANQGSEATYESGFVIDKFPISRPNLTFSTLTVSNMSPEDSSIYLCSASLESNYGYTFGSGTRLTVV.

This clonotype has ten or more counts. The genes are TRBV5-1 and TRBJ1-2; TRBD1 matches 7 bases. CDR3 size: 19 residues. The V segment lost 0 bases and the J segment 2 bases; nucleotides outside the gene matches: 16. Germline V gives CDR1 SGHRS, CDR2 YFSETQ. The CDR3 protein is CASSLAVFMWDSPNYGYTF. DNA of the CDR3: TGCGCCAGCAGCTTGGCCGTTTTTATGTGGGACAGCCCCAACTATGGCTACACCTTC.

The chain recombines TRBV5-5 with TRBJ1-2, with TRBD1 matching over 7 bases. CDR3 length equals 14 residues. The V gene end was trimmed by 4 bases and the J gene end by 4 bases; junction bases not matched to a gene: 7. CDR1 SGHKS and CDR2 YYEKEE come from the germline V gene (reference sequence). The chain's CDR3 is CASSDTRGSYGYTF. The CDR3, as DNA: TGTGCCAGCAGCGATACCAGGGGGTCCTATGGCTACACCTTC.

This clonotype turned up a few times. The chain recombines TRBV28 with TRBJ2-7; D remains ambiguous. CDR1 and CDR2 (germline): MDHEN, SYDVKM. The V end was cut by 7 bases, the J end by 3 bases, with 19 bases between. CDR3 length equals 15 residues. CDR3 sequence reads: CASKARTATHYEQYF. The CDR3 bases are TGTGCCAGCAAGGCCCGTACCGCTACCCACTACGAGCAGTACTTC.

V usage is TRBV5-1 and J usage is TRBJ1-6, with a weak D call TRBD1 (6 bases). Germline V gene sequence: CDR1 SGHRS, CDR2 YFSETQ. The CDR3 runs 12 residues. Trimming cost V 5 bases and J 10 bases, with 10 bases left between them. The CDR3 reads CASSTGYSPLHF. The CDR3 DNA reads as TGCGCCAGCAGTACAGGGTACTCACCCCTCCACTTT. The whole variable domain, remainder taken from reference TRBV5-1 and TRBJ1-6, is KAGVTQTPRYLIKTRGQQVTLSCSPISGHRSVSWYQQTPGQGLQFLFEYFSETQRNKGNFPGRFSGRQFSNSRSEMNVSTLELGDSALYLCASSTGYSPLHFGNGTRLTVT.

The chain employs TRBV11-2 and TRBJ2-5; 10 bases fit TRBD1. This CDR3 contains 16 residues. The V and J ends lost 3 bases and 3 bases, in that order; junction bases with no gene match: 7. The germline CDR1 and CDR2 sequences are SGHAT and FQNNGV. The CDR3 DNA reads as TGTGCCAGCAGCTTGGACCCCGGGACAGGGGAAGAGACCCAGTACTTC. Residues: CASSLDPGTGEETQYF.

The rearrangement uses TRBV29-1 and TRBJ2-5; TRBD2 matches 8 bases. V shed 7 bases, J shed 4 bases, and the junction held 5 bases outside the gene matches. The CDR3 has 12 residues. In germline, CDR1 is SQVTM, CDR2 ANQGSEA. The CDR3 reads CSEWTSSETQYF. The CDR3 bases are TGCAGCGAGTGGACTAGCTCAGAGACCCAGTACTTC.

This sequence joins TRBV6-5 and TRBJ2-7; the D gene is possibly TRBD2 (6 bases). The CDR3 covers 15 residues. V lost 2 bases and J lost 2, with 13 bases in between. The germline CDR1 and CDR2 sequences are MNHEY and SVGAGI. CDR3 DNA: TGTGCCAGCAGTTACGGGCGGGAAGAGACCTACGAGCAGTACTTC. As protein: CASSYGREETYEQYF.

J is TRBJ1-2 and V is TRBV10-3; weak D call: TRBD1 (5 bases). V lost 6 bases, J lost 2 bases, and 10 bases lay in between. Germline CDR1 is ENHRY and CDR2 is SYGVKD. The CDR3 has 13 residues. The CDR3 nucleotides read TGTGCCATCAGGCGACAGAAGAACTATGGCTACACCTTC. Amino acids: CAIRRQKNYGYTF.

This clonotype was picked up many times. The genes are TRBV5-1 and TRBJ2-7; no definite D call. This CDR3 contains 15 residues. V was pared by 0 bases and J by 0 bases, with 10 bases between. Germline values: CDR1 SGHRS, CDR2 YFSETQ. The DNA for the CDR3 is TGCGCCAGCAGCTTGGGTGGTGGAACCTCCTACGAGCAGTACTTC. It is translated as CASSLGGGTSYEQYF. Full variable domain (remainder filled in from reference TRBV5-1 and TRBJ2-7): KAGVTQTPRYLIKTRGQQVTLSCSPISGHRSVSWYQQTPGQGLQFLFEYFSETQRNKGNFPGRFSGRQFSNSRSEMNVSTLELGDSALYLCASSLGGGTSYEQYFGPGTRLTVT.

This clonotype was seen repeatedly, ten times or more. The chain joins TRBV20-1 to TRBJ1-2; D gene uncertain. V lost 4 bases and J lost 5, with 8 bases in between. The CDR3 loop spans 11 amino acids. Looked up from germline, CDR1 is DFQATT and CDR2 is SNEGSKA (reference sequence). CDR3 coding DNA: TGCAGTGCTAACGAAGGGTATGGCTACACCTTC. Protein product: CSANEGYGYTF.

This clonotype was counted a few times. V usage is TRBV29-1 and J usage is TRBJ1-2; D may be TRBD1 (6 bases). The ends were cut back, 4 bases at V and 2 bases at J, with 11 bases in the middle. CDR1 SQVTM and CDR2 ANQGSEA come from the germline V gene. The CDR3 has 13 amino acids. The CDR3 spells CSVVDRRNYGYTF. The CDR3 DNA reads as TGCAGCGTTGTAGACAGGAGGAACTATGGCTACACCTTC.

The chain has TRBV29-1 and TRBJ1-2; the D is unclear. Trimming left V 2 bases short and J 7 bases short, with 17 bases between. This CDR3 has 14 amino acids. CDR1 SQVTM and CDR2 ANQGSEA come from the germline V gene. CDR3 DNA: TGCAGCGTTGAATACTGGACCGAATATGTTGGCTACACCTTC. It yields the protein CSVEYWTEYVGYTF.

V usage is TRBV7-9 and J usage is TRBJ1-5; D ambiguous. V gave up 4 bases and J gave up 0 bases, with 10 bases separating them. The germline CDR1 and CDR2 sequences are SEHNR and FQNEAQ (reference sequence). CDR3 length: 15 residues. CDR3 DNA: TGTGCCAGCAGCTCCGAGGGCGTTAGCAATCAGCCCCAGCATTTT. Amino acid sequence: CASSSEGVSNQPQHF.

The V gene is TRBV7-3, the J gene TRBJ1-6; perhaps TRBD1 as D (5 bases). The V gene's germline CDR1 is SGHTA and CDR2 FQGTGA. Trimming shortened V by 5 bases and J by 5 bases, and 13 bases separated the two germline ends. CDR3 length: 15 residues. Here the CDR3 DNA reads TGTGCCAGCAGCGAAGGACAAGCTCATAATTCACCCCTCCACTTT. Translation: CASSEGQAHNSPLHF.

V and J are TRBV12-3 or TRBV12-4 and TRBJ1-5, with D unclear. The CDR3 covers 12 residues. V was trimmed by 3 bases and J by 6 bases, leaving 6 bases between them. The CDR3 loop reads CASSFMVQPQHF. CDR3 DNA: TGTGCCAGCAGTTTCATGGTTCAGCCCCAGCATTTT.

This clonotype was seen just once. The rearrangement joins TRBV10-3 to TRBJ1-2; TRBD1 might be the D (5 bases). Trimming removed 2 bases at V and 3 bases at J, with 10 bases between. The germline CDR1 and CDR2 sequences are ENHRY and SYGVKD. CDR3 length equals 14 residues. This chain's CDR3 is CAISEEGIYYGYTF. CDR3 nucleotide sequence: TGTGCCATCAGTGAGGAGGGGATCTACTATGGCTACACCTTC.

This clonotype was seen a handful of times. The V and J genes are TRBV29-1 and TRBJ1-1; a weak D match, TRBD1 (5 bases). The germline V gene has CDR1 SQVTM and CDR2 ANQGSEA. The V end lost 2 bases, the J end lost 7 bases, and 11 bases lay between the germline ends. CDR3 length equals 12 residues. The CDR3 is CSVETGRGEAFF. CDR3 nucleotides: TGCAGCGTTGAAACGGGACGGGGTGAAGCTTTCTTT.

The table lists this clonotype with many counts. V is TRBV7-9 and J is TRBJ2-7, with 9 bases lining up with TRBD2. The CDR3 sequence is 14 residues long. V lost 5 bases to trimming and J lost 4 bases; unmatched junction nucleotides: 6. Germline loops: CDR1 SEHNR, CDR2 FQNEAQ (reference sequence). As DNA, the CDR3 is TGTGCCAGCAGCCCCCCTAGCGGGGATTACGAGCAGTACTTC. Translation: CASSPPSGDYEQYF.

This clonotype showed up many times. The chain links TRBV2 to TRBJ2-7; D tentatively reads TRBD1 or TRBD2 (5 bases each). V was shortened by 3 bases and J by 0 bases, with 9 bases between the two germline ends. The CDR3 runs 14 residues. Looked up from germline, CDR1 is SNHLY and CDR2 is FYNNEI. CDR3 nucleotide sequence: TGTGCCAGCAGTGAGGGGGTTTCCTCCTACGAGCAGTACTTC. This sequence encodes CASSEGVSSYEQYF.

This clonotype was found many times. The rearrangement links TRBV7-9 to TRBJ2-7, with D tentatively TRBD1 or TRBD2 (5 bases each). The germline gives CDR1 SEHNR, CDR2 FQNEAQ (reference sequence). Trimming removed 6 bases at V and 5 bases at J, with 17 bases between. The CDR3 runs 14 residues. As DNA, the CDR3 is TGTGCCAGCAGATCCAGGGTGGGGACGGACGAGCAGTACTTC. This codes for CASRSRVGTDEQYF.

This clonotype was recorded at least ten times. The rearrangement joins TRBV7-9 to TRBJ1-3; unclear D gene. The germline CDR1 and CDR2 sequences are SEHNR and FQNEAQ (reference sequence). This CDR3 has 17 amino acids. The V end was cut by 5 bases, the J end by 0 bases, with 17 bases between. The CDR3 protein is CASSRPPKRTSGNTIYF. In DNA form, the CDR3 reads TGTGCCAGCAGCCGGCCACCCAAGCGGACCTCTGGAAACACCATATATTTT.

On this clonotype itself: The junction departs from germline at one end; a sequencing error may be responsible. This chain joins TRBV5-1 and TRBJ2-7; 10 bases are a match to TRBD2. This CDR3 has 16 residues. Per the germline V gene, CDR1 is SGHRS and CDR2 is YFSETQ. For the CDR3, the DNA is TGTGCCAGCAGCGCTGCCAAGCGGGAGGGCCTCTACGAGCAGTACTTC. Its translation: CASSAAKREGLYEQYF.

This chain joins TRBV7-9 and TRBJ1-1; TRBD1 matches 8 bases. This CDR3 has 14 residues. Losses at the gene ends were 3 bases for V and 11 bases for J; bases not matched to a gene: 11. The V gene's germline CDR1 is SEHNR and CDR2 FQNEAQ (reference sequence). The DNA of the CDR3 is TGTGCCAGCAGCTTCCTAAAACGACAGGGGTGGGCTTTCTTT. It encodes CASSFLKRQGWAFF.